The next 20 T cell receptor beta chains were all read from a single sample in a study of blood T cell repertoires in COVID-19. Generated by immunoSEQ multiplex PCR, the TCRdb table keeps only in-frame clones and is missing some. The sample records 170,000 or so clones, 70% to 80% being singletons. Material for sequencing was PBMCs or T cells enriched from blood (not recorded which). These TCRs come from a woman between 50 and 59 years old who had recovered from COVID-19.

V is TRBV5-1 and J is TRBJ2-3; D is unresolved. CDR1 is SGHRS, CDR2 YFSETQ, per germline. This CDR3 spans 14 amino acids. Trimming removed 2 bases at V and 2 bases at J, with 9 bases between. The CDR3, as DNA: TGCGCCAGCAGCTTCGAGGTTAACACAGATACGCAGTATTTT. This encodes CASSFEVNTDTQYF.

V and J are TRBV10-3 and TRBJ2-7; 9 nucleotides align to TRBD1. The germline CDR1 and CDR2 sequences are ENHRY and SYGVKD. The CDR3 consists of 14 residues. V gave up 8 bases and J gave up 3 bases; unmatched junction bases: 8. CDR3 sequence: CAIGLGQGDYEQYF. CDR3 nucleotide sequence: TGTGCCATCGGGCTGGGACAGGGAGACTACGAGCAGTACTTC.

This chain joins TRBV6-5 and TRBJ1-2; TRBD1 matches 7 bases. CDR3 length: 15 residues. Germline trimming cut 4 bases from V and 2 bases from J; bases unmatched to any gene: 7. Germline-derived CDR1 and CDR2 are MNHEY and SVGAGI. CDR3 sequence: CASSSRQGPNYGYTF. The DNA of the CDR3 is TGTGCCAGCAGTTCTAGACAGGGTCCCAACTATGGCTACACCTTC.

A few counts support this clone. The CDR3 spells CATNYSPTGSNQPQHF. In DNA form, the CDR3 reads TGTGCCACAAACTATTCACCCACTGGGAGCAATCAGCCCCAGCATTTT. The V call is TRBV10-3, the J call TRBJ1-5; D is unresolved. V lost 10 bases and J 1 base, leaving 20 bases between the germline ends. This CDR3 is built from 16 residues. The germline gives CDR1 ENHRY, CDR2 SYGVKD.

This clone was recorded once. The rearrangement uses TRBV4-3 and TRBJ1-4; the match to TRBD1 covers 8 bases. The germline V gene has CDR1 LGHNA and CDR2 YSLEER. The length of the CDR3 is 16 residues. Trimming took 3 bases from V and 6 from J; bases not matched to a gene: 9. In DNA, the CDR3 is TGCGCCAGCAGCCAGACCACAGGGGGGATAGATGAAAAACTGTTTTTT. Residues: CASSQTTGGIDEKLFF.

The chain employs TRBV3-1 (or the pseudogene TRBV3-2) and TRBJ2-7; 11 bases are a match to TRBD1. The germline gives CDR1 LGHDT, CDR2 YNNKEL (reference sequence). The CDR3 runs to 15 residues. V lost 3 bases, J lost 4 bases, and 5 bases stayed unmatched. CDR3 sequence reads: CASSQDRGQGYEQYF. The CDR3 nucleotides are TGTGCCAGCAGCCAGGACAGGGGGCAAGGGTACGAGCAGTACTTC.

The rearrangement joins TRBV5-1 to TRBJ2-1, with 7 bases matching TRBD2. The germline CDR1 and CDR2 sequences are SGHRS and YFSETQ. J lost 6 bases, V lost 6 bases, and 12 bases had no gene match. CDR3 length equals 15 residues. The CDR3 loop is CASTEGAGVSNEQFF. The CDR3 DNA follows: TGCGCCAGCACCGAAGGGGCGGGAGTAAGCAATGAGCAGTTCTTC.

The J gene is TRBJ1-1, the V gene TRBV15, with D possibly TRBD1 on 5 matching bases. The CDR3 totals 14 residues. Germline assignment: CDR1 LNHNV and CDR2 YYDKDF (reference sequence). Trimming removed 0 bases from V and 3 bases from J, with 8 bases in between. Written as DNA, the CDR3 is TGTGCCACCAGCAGAGATCAGGGATACACTGAAGCTTTCTTT. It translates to CATSRDQGYTEAFF. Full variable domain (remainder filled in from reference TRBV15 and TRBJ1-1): DAMVIQNPRYQVTQFGKPVTLSCSQTLNHNVMYWYQQKSSQAPKLLFHYYDKDFNNEADTPDNFQSRRPNTSFCFLDIRSPGLGDTAMYLCATSRDQGYTEAFFGQGTRLTVV.

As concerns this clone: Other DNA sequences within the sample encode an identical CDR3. The CDR3 DNA follows: TGTGCCAGCAGCTTAACCGTATCGGGTTATGGCTACACCTTC. It codes for CASSLTVSGYGYTF. This chain connects TRBV7-3 to TRBJ1-2; D ambiguous. This CDR3 region has 14 residues. Germline CDR1 is SGHTA and CDR2 is FQGTGA. Trimming shortened V by 0 bases and J by 5 bases, and 10 bases separated the two germline ends.

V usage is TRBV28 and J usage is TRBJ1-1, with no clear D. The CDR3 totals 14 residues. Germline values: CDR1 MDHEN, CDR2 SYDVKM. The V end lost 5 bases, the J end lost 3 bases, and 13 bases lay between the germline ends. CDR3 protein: CASSPGGVHTEAFF. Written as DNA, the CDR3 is TGTGCCAGCAGTCCGGGCGGGGTTCACACTGAAGCTTTCTTT.

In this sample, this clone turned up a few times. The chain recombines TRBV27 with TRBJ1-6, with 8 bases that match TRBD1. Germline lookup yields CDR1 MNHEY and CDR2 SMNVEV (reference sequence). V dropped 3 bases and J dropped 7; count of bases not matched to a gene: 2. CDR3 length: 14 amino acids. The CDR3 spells CASSFGQGNSPLHF. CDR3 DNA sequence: TGTGCCAGCAGTTTCGGACAGGGAAATTCACCCCTCCACTTT.

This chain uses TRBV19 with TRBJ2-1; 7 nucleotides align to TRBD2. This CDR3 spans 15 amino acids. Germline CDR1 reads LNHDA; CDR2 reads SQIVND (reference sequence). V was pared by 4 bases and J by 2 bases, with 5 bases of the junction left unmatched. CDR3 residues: CASSRSGITYNEQFF. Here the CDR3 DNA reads TGTGCCAGTAGTAGGAGCGGGATTACCTACAATGAGCAGTTCTTC.

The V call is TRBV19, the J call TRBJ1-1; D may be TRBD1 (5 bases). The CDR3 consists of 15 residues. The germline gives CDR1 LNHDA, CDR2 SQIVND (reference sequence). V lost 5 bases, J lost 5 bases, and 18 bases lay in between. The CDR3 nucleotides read TGTGCCAGTAGTCCCGGTCGGGGGGTTTTTACTGAAGCTTTCTTT. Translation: CASSPGRGVFTEAFF.

In DNA, the CDR3 is TGTGCCAGCAGCGTCCAGACTGTAGATTCACCCCTCCACTTT. Amino acids: CASSVQTVDSPLHF. V is TRBV9 and J is TRBJ1-6; D gene uncertain. Trimming removed 2 bases from V and 8 bases from J, with 11 bases in between. The CDR3 extends over 14 amino acids. Germline V gives CDR1 SGDLS, CDR2 YYNGEE.

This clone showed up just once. The CDR3 sequence is CASSPSNSPLHF. The CDR3 bases are TGTGCCAGCAGCCCCAGTAATTCACCCCTCCACTTT. The gene calls are TRBV28 and TRBJ1-6; D is ambiguous. CDR3 length: 12 residues. Trimming pared 6 bases from V and 6 bases from J, leaving 6 bases between. In germline, CDR1 is MDHEN, CDR2 SYDVKM.

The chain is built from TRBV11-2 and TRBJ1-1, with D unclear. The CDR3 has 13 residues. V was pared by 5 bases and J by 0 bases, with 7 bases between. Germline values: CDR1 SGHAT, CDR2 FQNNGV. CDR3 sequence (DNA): TGTGCCAGCAGCACAAAAATGAACACTGAAGCTTTCTTT. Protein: CASSTKMNTEAFF.

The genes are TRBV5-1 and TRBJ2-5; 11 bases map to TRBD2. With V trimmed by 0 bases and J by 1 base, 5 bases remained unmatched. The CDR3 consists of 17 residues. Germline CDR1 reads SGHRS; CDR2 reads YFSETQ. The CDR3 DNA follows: TGCGCCAGCAGCTTGGGCACTAGCGGGAGTTCCCAAGAGACCCAGTACTTC. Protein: CASSLGTSGSSQETQYF.

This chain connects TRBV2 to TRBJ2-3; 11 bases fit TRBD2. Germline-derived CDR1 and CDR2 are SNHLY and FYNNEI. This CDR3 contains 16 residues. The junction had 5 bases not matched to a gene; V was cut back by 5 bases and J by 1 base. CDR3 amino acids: CASSFGTSGRTDTQYF. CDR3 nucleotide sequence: TGTGCCAGCAGTTTTGGGACTAGCGGTCGCACAGATACGCAGTATTTT.

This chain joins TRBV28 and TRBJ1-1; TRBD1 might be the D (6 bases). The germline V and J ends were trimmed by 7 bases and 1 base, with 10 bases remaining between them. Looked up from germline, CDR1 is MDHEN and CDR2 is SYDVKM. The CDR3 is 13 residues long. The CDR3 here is CASTLTGNTEAFF. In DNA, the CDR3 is TGTGCCAGCACCTTGACAGGGAACACTGAAGCTTTCTTT. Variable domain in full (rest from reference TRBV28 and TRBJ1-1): DVKVTQSSRYLVKRTGEKVFLECVQDMDHENMFWYRQDPGLGLRLIYFSYDVKMKEKGDIPEGYSVSREKKERFSLILESASTNQTSMYLCASTLTGNTEAFFGQGTRLTVV.

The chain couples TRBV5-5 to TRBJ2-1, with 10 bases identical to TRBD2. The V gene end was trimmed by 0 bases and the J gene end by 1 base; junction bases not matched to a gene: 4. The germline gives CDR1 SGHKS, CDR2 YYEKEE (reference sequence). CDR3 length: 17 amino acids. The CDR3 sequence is CASSLGPSGSSYNEQFF. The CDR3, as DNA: TGTGCCAGCAGCTTGGGCCCTAGCGGGAGTTCCTACAATGAGCAGTTCTTC.